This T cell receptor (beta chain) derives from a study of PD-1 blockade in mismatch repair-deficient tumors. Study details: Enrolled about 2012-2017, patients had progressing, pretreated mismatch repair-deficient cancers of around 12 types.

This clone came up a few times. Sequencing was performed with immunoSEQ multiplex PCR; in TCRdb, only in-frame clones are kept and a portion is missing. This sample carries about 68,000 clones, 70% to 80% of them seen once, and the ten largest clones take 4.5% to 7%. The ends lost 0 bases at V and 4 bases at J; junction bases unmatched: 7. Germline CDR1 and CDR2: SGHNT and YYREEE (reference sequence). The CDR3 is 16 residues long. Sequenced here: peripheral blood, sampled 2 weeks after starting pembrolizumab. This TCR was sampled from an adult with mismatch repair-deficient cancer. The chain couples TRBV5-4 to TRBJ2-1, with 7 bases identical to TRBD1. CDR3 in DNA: TGTGCCAGCAGCTTGGATCCGGGACAGACATACAATGAGCAGTTCTTC. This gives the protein CASSLDPGQTYNEQFF.